A selection of T cell receptor beta chains follows, all from one sample in a study of T-cell reconstitution after alpha-beta-depleted transplantation in children. TCRdb re-called the PCR reads with MiXCR, one entry per CDR3 protein. Of some 530,000 distinct CDR3 sequences in the sample, around 12% were seen once. The specimen was PBMCs from the stem cell graft donor, collected from the stem cell graft. These receptors were collected from a human donor who donated a stem cell graft to a child with combined immunodeficiency. Both conserved end residues are part of each CDR3. The D gene is left open where the match is weak. Clone size, where shown, is once, few, many, or a class for clones that have expanded.

clone_size: many
v_call: TRBV11-2
j_call: TRBJ2-7
d_call: TRBD1
cdr3_nt: TGTGCCAGCAGCTTATGGGACAGGGGGGGCGAGCAGTACTTC
cdr3_aa: CASSLWDRGGEQYF

clone_size: many
v_call: TRBV12-3/TRBV12-4
j_call: TRBJ2-3
d_call: .
cdr3_nt: TGTGCCAGCACCCGGGGAGATACGCAGTATTTT
cdr3_aa: CASTRGDTQYF

clone_size: few
v_call: TRBV20-1
j_call: TRBJ2-1
d_call: TRBD2
cdr3_nt: TGCAGTGCTATCCTAGCGGGAGGGTGGGCGCAGTTCTTC
cdr3_aa: CSAILAGGWAQFF

clone_size: .
v_call: TRBV9
j_call: TRBJ2-1
d_call: TRBD2
cdr3_nt: TGTGCCAGCAGCGTTAGCGGGAGGGTAGCCTACAATGAGCAGTTCTTC
cdr3_aa: CASSVSGRVAYNEQFF

clone_size: many
v_call: TRBV6-2/TRBV6-3
j_call: TRBJ2-7
d_call: .
cdr3_nt: TGTGCCAGCAGGTCTGACAGCTACGAGCAGTACTTC
cdr3_aa: CASRSDSYEQYF

clone_size: .
v_call: TRBV9
j_call: TRBJ2-5
d_call: .
cdr3_nt: TGTGCCAGCAGCGTAAGCCCCCTAACCCGAACTTATCAAGAGACCCAGTACTTC
cdr3_aa: CASSVSPLTRTYQETQYF

clone_size: many
v_call: TRBV7-6
j_call: TRBJ1-4
d_call: TRBD1
cdr3_nt: TGTGCCAGCAGCCCAGGGACAGGGAGTGAAAAACTGTTTTTT
cdr3_aa: CASSPGTGSEKLFF

clone_size: many
v_call: TRBV5-1
j_call: TRBJ1-4
d_call: TRBD1
cdr3_nt: TGCGCCAGCAGCTTAAGGGGGCGCCGGGATGAAAAACTGTTTTTT
cdr3_aa: CASSLRGRRDEKLFF

clone_size: few
v_call: TRBV28
j_call: TRBJ1-1
d_call: .
cdr3_nt: TGTGCCAGCAGTTTTCCCCCTTACACTGAAGCTTTCTTT
cdr3_aa: CASSFPPYTEAFF

clone_size: few
v_call: TRBV10-3
j_call: TRBJ1-4
d_call: .
cdr3_nt: TGTGCCATCAGTGAGGCAGGGCCCTCAACTAATGAAAAACTGTTTTTT
cdr3_aa: CAISEAGPSTNEKLFF

clone_size: many
v_call: TRBV12-3/TRBV12-4
j_call: TRBJ2-5
d_call: .
cdr3_nt: TGTGCCAGCAGTGCATACACTAGATCCCCAGAGTACTTC
cdr3_aa: CASSAYTRSPEYF

clone_size: few
v_call: TRBV13
j_call: TRBJ2-7
d_call: .
cdr3_nt: TGTGCCAGCAGCCCCTGGCAGGACGAGCAGTACTTC
cdr3_aa: CASSPWQDEQYF

clone_size: .
v_call: TRBV6-5
j_call: TRBJ2-3
d_call: .
cdr3_nt: TGTGCCAGCAGTTTCTCCGGAGGAGCGGGAGATACGCAGTATTTT
cdr3_aa: CASSFSGGAGDTQYF

clone_size: many
v_call: TRBV12-3/TRBV12-4
j_call: TRBJ1-2
d_call: .
cdr3_nt: TGTGCCAGCAGTGTAGCCCCTACTTTTGGCTACACCTTC
cdr3_aa: CASSVAPTFGYTF

clone_size: few
v_call: TRBV27
j_call: TRBJ2-1
d_call: .
cdr3_nt: TGTGCCAGCGGCAGGGAGAGGCACAATGAGCAGTTCTTC
cdr3_aa: CASGRERHNEQFF

clone_size: .
v_call: TRBV5-6
j_call: TRBJ2-5
d_call: .
cdr3_nt: TGTGCCAGCAGCTTCGGAGAGACCCTGTACTTC
cdr3_aa: CASSFGETLYF

clone_size: many
v_call: TRBV5-1
j_call: TRBJ1-1
d_call: .
cdr3_nt: TGCGCCAGCAGCTTCTTTGGGGGGGCGGACACTGAAGCTTTCTTT
cdr3_aa: CASSFFGGADTEAFF

clone_size: many
v_call: TRBV12-3/TRBV12-4
j_call: TRBJ2-7
d_call: .
cdr3_nt: TGTGCCAGCACACTTACAGGGTTCTACGAGCAGTACTTC
cdr3_aa: CASTLTGFYEQYF

clone_size: .
v_call: TRBV4-3
j_call: TRBJ1-1
d_call: .
cdr3_nt: TGCGCCAGCAGCCGCACAGGGTTTATGAACACTGAAGCTTTCTTT
cdr3_aa: CASSRTGFMNTEAFF

clone_size: .
v_call: TRBV18
j_call: TRBJ2-1
d_call: .
cdr3_nt: TGTGCCAGCTCACCGGACAGCGGCTACAATGAGCAGTTCTTC
cdr3_aa: CASSPDSGYNEQFF

clone_size: .
v_call: TRBV20-1
j_call: TRBJ2-5
d_call: .
cdr3_nt: TGCAGTGCTAGCGATTCCGGGGGCGCAGAGACCCAGTACTTC
cdr3_aa: CSASDSGGAETQYF

clone_size: .
v_call: TRBV6-5
j_call: TRBJ2-1
d_call: TRBD1
cdr3_nt: TGTGCCAGCAGTCCCCGGTACAGGGGAGTGAATGAGCAGTTCTTC
cdr3_aa: CASSPRYRGVNEQFF

clone_size: .
v_call: TRBV6-5
j_call: TRBJ2-1
d_call: TRBD1
cdr3_nt: TGTGCCAGCAGTTACTCTAACAGGGGGAACGTGCAGTTCTTC
cdr3_aa: CASSYSNRGNVQFF

clone_size: few
v_call: TRBV7-2
j_call: TRBJ1-4
d_call: .
cdr3_nt: TGTGCCAGCAGCTTAAAGGCTTGGGAAAAACTGTTTTTT
cdr3_aa: CASSLKAWEKLFF

clone_size: .
v_call: TRBV5-6
j_call: TRBJ2-2
d_call: TRBD2
cdr3_nt: TGTGCCAGCAGCTTGGGGACTAGCGGATACACCGGGGAGCTGTTTTTT
cdr3_aa: CASSLGTSGYTGELFF

clone_size: many
v_call: TRBV4-3
j_call: TRBJ1-6
d_call: .
cdr3_nt: TGCGCCAGCAGCCCACCGGGCGGGGGGGGTTCACCCCTCCACTTT
cdr3_aa: CASSPPGGGGSPLHF

clone_size: many
v_call: TRBV27
j_call: TRBJ2-1
d_call: TRBD2
cdr3_nt: TGTGCCAGCACGAGGCGGGAGGGAGGCTCCTACAATGAGCAGTTCTTC
cdr3_aa: CASTRREGGSYNEQFF

clone_size: .
v_call: TRBV6-2/TRBV6-3
j_call: TRBJ2-3
d_call: TRBD2
cdr3_nt: TGTGCCAGCAGTTACGTTCGGGGGGACTCCACAGATACGCAGTATTTT
cdr3_aa: CASSYVRGDSTDTQYF

clone_size: .
v_call: TRBV4-2
j_call: TRBJ2-5
d_call: .
cdr3_nt: TGTGCCAGCAGCCAAGGAGGGGGACGGGCCCAGTACTTC
cdr3_aa: CASSQGGGRAQYF

clone_size: many
v_call: TRBV29-1
j_call: TRBJ2-3
d_call: TRBD2
cdr3_nt: TGCAGCGTTATAGCGGGGAGCACAGATACGCAGTATTTT
cdr3_aa: CSVIAGSTDTQYF

clone_size: many
v_call: TRBV4-2
j_call: TRBJ2-7
d_call: TRBD2
cdr3_nt: TGTGCCAGCAGCCAGTGGACTAGCGGGAGGGGGTACGAGCAGTACTTC
cdr3_aa: CASSQWTSGRGYEQYF